Reported below is one TCR beta chain. Using immunoSEQ multiplex PCR, the repertoire was profiled, and TCRdb retains in-frame clones only, with some absent. The sample includes some 200,000 clones, approximately 78% of them seen just once. The V and J ends lost 0 bases and 13 bases respectively, with 16 bases between them. This CDR3 is 13 amino acids long. From germline, CDR1 is GTSNPN and CDR2 SVGIG (reference sequence). The entry originates in a study of blood T cell repertoires in COVID-19. Study context: The origin of the acute and convalescent COVID-19 samples was the United States, Italy and Spain. The cDNA or gDNA used as material had been derived from T cells, B-cell-depleted T cells, or PBMCs.

Sequenced sample: PBMCs or T cells enriched from blood (not recorded which). The clonotype was recovered from a woman in her forties or fifties who had recovered from COVID-19. The V and J genes are TRBV30 and TRBJ2-1; D possibly corresponds to TRBD1 (6 bases). The DNA for the CDR3 is TGTGCCTGGAGTGTAGGAGACAGGTATAGTCAGTTCTTC. Encoded protein: CAWSVGDRYSQFF. Drawing the rest from reference TRBV30 and TRBJ2-1, the complete variable domain is SQTIHQWPATLVQPVGSPLSLECTVEGTSNPNLYWYRQAAGRGLQLLFYSVGIGQISSEVPQNLSASRPQDRQFILSSKKLLLSDSGFYLCAWSVGDRYSQFFGPGTRLTVL.